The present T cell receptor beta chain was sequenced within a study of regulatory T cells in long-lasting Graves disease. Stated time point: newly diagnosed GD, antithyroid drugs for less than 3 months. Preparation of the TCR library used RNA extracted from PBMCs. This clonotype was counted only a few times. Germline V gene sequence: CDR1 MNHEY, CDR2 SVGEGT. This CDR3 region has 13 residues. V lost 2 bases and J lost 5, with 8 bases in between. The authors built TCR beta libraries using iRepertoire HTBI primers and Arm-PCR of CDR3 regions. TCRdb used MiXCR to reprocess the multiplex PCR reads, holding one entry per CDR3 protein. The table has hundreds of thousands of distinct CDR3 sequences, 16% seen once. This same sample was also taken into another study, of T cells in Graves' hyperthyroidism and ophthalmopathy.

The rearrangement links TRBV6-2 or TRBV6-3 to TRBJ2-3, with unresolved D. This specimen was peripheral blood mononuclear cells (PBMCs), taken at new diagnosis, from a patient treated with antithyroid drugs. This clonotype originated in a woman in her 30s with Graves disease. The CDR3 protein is CASSYLYVDTQYF. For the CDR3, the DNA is TGTGCCAGCAGTTACCTCTACGTAGATACGCAGTATTTT.